The clone carrying this T cell receptor (beta chain) was seen only once. Antigen specificity is unknown. The data belong to a study of PD-1 blockade in mismatch repair-deficient tumors. Generated by immunoSEQ multiplex PCR, the TCRdb table keeps only in-frame clones and is missing some. The repertoire holds more than 11,000 clones, with about 85% as singletons. Germline V gene lookup returns CDR1 SGHVS and CDR2 FNYEAQ. With V trimmed by 5 bases and J by 4 bases, 11 bases remained unmatched. This CDR3 contains 15 residues. Time point indicated: approximately ten-day in vitro stimulation with candidate neoantigen peptide 4.

The rearrangement joins TRBV7-6 to TRBJ2-7; TRBD1 aligns across 7 bases. The specimen comprised cells cultured in vitro, sampled from a patient treated with pembrolizumab. This TCR was recovered from an adult with mismatch repair-deficient cancer. The CDR3 nucleotides read TGTGCCAGCAGCGCAACCGACAGGGTGGGATACGAGCAGTACTTC. Protein sequence: CASSATDRVGYEQYF. The full variable domain, rest sourced from reference TRBV7-6 and TRBJ2-7, is GAGVSQSPRYKVTKRGQDVALRCDPISGHVSLYWYRQALGQGPEFLTYFNYEAQQDKSGLPNDRFSAERPEGSISTLTIQRTEQRDSAMYRCASSATDRVGYEQYFGPGTRLTVT.